This section outlines one TCR beta chain sequence together with its context. One base away lies a much larger clone, so this may be a sequencing read error. CDR3 length: 15 residues. With 3 bases removed from V and 1 base from J, the gap between germline ends came to 13 bases. Germline CDR1 is MNHEY and CDR2 is SMNVEV (reference sequence). Source material for naive CD8 libraries was about 17,000 to 1,100,000 sorted cells, with 10%, 30% or 50% RNA. In the sort, naive CD8 T cells were defined as CD8+CD4-CCR7+CD45RA+. The record originates from a study of molecular identifiers for immune sequencing clone quantification. From the PCR reads, TCRdb called clonotypes with MiXCR, one entry per CDR3 protein. Of roughly 300,000 distinct CDR3 sequences listed, about 22% are singletons.

Sequenced sample: naive CD8+ T cells from blood, with Jurkat cell RNA spiked in. Subset noted: FACS-sorted CD8+CD4-CCR7+CD45RA+ naive T cells. This TCR was recovered from a human donor in good health. Some libraries in this study had Jurkat cell RNA spiked in. The chain is built from TRBV27 and TRBJ2-7; D unresolved. CDR3 sequence reads: CASSLCLGTSYEQYF. The CDR3 bases are TGTGCCAGCAGTTTGTGTCTCGGTACGTCCTACGAGCAGTACTTC.